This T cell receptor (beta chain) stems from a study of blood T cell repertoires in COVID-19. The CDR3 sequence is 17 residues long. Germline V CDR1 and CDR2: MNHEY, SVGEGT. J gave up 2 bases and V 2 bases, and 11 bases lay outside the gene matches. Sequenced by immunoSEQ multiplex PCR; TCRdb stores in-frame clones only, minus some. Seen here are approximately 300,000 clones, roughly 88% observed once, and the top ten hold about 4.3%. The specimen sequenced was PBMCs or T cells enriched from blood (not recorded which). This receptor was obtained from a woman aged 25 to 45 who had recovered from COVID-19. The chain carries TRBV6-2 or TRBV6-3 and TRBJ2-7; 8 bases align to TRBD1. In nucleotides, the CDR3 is TGTGCCAGCAGTTACCCCGTTCCGCAGGACAGGGCCTACGAGCAGTACTTC. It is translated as CASSYPVPQDRAYEQYF.